This entry describes one T cell receptor (beta chain). The sample originates from a study of blood T cell repertoires in COVID-19. Assay used: immunoSEQ multiplex PCR; TCRdb lists only in-frame clones, some missing. This table holds about 130,000 clones, around 87% found once. Material: peripheral blood. The sequence was obtained from a woman in her fifties or sixties who had recovered from COVID-19.

CDR3 region: CASTSGTGGAPGSYGYTF. DNA for the CDR3: TGTGCCAGTACCTCCGGGACAGGGGGCGCCCCGGGCAGTTATGGCTACACCTTC. This rearrangement joins TRBV19 to TRBJ1-2; 12 nucleotides match TRBD1. The CDR3 extends over 18 amino acids. CDR1 LNHDA and CDR2 SQIVND come from the germline V gene (reference sequence). The V and J ends lost 7 bases and 5 bases, in that order; junction bases with no gene match: 17.